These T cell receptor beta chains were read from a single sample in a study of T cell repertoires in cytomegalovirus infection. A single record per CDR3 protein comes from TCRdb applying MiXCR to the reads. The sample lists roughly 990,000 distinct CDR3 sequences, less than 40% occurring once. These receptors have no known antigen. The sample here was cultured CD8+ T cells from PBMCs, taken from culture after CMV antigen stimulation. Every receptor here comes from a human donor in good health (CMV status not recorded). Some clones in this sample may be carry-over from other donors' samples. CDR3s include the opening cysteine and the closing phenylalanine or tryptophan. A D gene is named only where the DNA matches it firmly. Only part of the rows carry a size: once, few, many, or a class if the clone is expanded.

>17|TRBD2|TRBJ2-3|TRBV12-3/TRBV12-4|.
TGTGCCAGCAGGGGGCTAGCGGGGGGGTCGGGTACAGATACGCAGTATTTT
CASRGLAGGSGTDTQYF
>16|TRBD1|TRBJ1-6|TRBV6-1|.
TGTGCCAGCAGTGGGTGGGACAGGAGCTATAATTCACCCCTCCACTTT
CASSGWDRSYNSPLHF
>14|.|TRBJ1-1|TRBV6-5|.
TGTGCCAGCAGTTACGAGGGTACTGAGCCGGAAGCTTTCTTT
CASSYEGTEPEAFF
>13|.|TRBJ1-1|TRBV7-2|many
TGTGCCAGCAGCTTATATCTGGGGGCTGAAGCTTTCTTT
CASSLYLGAEAFF
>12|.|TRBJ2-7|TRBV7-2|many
TGTGCCAGCAGCTTAGGGGAGTACGAGCAGTACTTC
CASSLGEYEQYF
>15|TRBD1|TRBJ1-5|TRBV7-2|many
TGTGCCAGCAGCTTACTACAGGGGGCAGGGCAGCCCCAGCATTTT
CASSLLQGAGQPQHF
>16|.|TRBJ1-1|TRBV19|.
TGTGCCAGTAGTTTTCGGATGGGGGTACGGAGCACTGAAGCTTTCTTT
CASSFRMGVRSTEAFF
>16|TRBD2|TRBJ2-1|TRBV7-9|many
TGTGCCAGCAGCCCTAGCGGGGGGAGCTCCTACAATGAGCAGTTCTTC
CASSPSGGSSYNEQFF
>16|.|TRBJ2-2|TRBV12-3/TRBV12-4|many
TGTGCCAGCAGTCCTCCAGGGCCACATCCCACCGGGGAGCTGTTTTTT
CASSPPGPHPTGELFF
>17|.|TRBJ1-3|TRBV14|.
TGTGCCAGCAGCCAAGTCGGGGGGCGAAGCTCTGGAAACACCATATATTTT
CASSQVGGRSSGNTIYF
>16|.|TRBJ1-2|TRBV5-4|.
TGTGCCAGCAGCTTGTTGGGCAGGGAGTCTCCCTATGGCTACACCTTC
CASSLLGRESPYGYTF
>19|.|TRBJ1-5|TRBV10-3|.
TGTGCCATCAGTGGATCTGGAGCCGCTAAGCCGTACAGCAATCAGCCCCAGCATTTT
CAISGSGAAKPYSNQPQHF
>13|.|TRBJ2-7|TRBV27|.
TGTGCCAGCAGTAGGGGTAACTCCTACGAGCAGTACTTC
CASSRGNSYEQYF
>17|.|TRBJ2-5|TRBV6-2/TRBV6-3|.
TGTGCCAGCAGTTACTCCCCCTGGGGACAATTCCAAGAGACCCAGTACTTC
CASSYSPWGQFQETQYF
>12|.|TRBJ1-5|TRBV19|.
TGTGCCGTTAGCGGGGGGGACCAGCCCCAGCATTTT
CAVSGGDQPQHF
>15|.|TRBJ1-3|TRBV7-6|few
TGTGCCAGCAGCACGGGGACATTGGCTGGAAACACCATATATTTT
CASSTGTLAGNTIYF
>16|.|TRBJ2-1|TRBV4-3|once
TGCGCCAGCAGCCATGGTCCAGGGTCCACCTACAATGAGCAGTTCTTC
CASSHGPGSTYNEQFF
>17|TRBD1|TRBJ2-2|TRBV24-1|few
TGTGCCACCAGTGATCCCACAGGGGGCTACAGCACCGGGGAGCTGTTTTTT
CATSDPTGGYSTGELFF
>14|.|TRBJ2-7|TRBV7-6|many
TGTGCCAGCAGCTTAGGGGACATAGGTTACGAGCAGTACTTC
CASSLGDIGYEQYF
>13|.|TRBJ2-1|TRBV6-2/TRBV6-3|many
TGTGCCAGCAGTCTACGACAGGCCGGTGAGCAGTTCTTC
CASSLRQAGEQFF
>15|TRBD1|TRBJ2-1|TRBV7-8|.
TGTGCCAGCAGCAAGACAGGGGGCTTCGGGAATGAGCAGTTCTTC
CASSKTGGFGNEQFF
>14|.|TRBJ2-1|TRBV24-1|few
TGTGCCACCAGTGATGTATCCAGGTACAATGAGCAGTTCTTC
CATSDVSRYNEQFF
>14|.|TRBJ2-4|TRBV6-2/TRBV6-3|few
TGTGCCAGCAGTTGGTTCCTAGCCAAAAACATTCAGTACTTC
CASSWFLAKNIQYF
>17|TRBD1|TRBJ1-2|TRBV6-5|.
TGTGCCAGCAGTTACGATTCCGCGGGACAGGGGGTTTTTGGCTACACCTTC
CASSYDSAGQGVFGYTF
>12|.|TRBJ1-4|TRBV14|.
TGTGCCAGCAGCCAAGAGACTAGAAAACTGTTTTTT
CASSQETRKLFF
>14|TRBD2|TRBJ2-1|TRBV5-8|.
TGTGCCAGCAGCTTAGCGGGGGGGCTGAGTGAGCAGTTCTTC
CASSLAGGLSEQFF
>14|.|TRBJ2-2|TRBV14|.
TGTGCCAGCAGCAAGCATCAGAACACCGGGGAGCTGTTTTTT
CASSKHQNTGELFF
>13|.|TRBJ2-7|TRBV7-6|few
TGTGCCAGCAGCTTAGCGGGGGCTAACGAGCAGTACTTC
CASSLAGANEQYF
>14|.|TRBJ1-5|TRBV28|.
TGTGCCAGCACATGGGAGATTAGCAATCAGCCCCAGCATTTT
CASTWEISNQPQHF
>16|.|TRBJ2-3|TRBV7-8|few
TGTGCCAGCAGCTTAAGGATCGGGGGGCCCCCAGATACGCAGTATTTT
CASSLRIGGPPDTQYF
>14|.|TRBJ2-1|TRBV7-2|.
TGTGTCAGCTCCAGGGGGGATTCCTACAATGAGCAGTTCTTC
CVSSRGDSYNEQFF
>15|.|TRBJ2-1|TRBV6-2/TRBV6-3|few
TGTGCCAGCAGTTACGTGGGGGGGCCTTACAATGAGCAGTTCTTC
CASSYVGGPYNEQFF